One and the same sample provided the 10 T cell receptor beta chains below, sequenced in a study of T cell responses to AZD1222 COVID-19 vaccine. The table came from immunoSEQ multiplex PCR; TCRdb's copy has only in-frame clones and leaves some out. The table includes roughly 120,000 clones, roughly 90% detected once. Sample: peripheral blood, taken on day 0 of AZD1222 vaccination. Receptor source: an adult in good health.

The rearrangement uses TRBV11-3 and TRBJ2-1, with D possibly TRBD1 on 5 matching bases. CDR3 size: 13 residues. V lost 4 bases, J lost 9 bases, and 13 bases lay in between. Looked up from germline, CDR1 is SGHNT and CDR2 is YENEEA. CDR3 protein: CASSSIQGTEQFF. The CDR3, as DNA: TGTGCCAGCAGCTCGATTCAGGGTACTGAGCAGTTCTTC.

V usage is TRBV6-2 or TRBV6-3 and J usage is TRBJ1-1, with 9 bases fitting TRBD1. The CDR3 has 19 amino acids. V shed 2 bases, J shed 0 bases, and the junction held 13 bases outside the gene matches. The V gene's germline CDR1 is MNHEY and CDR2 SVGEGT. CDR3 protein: CASSYTSTGGRGMNTEAFF. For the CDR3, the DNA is TGTGCCAGCAGTTACACCTCAACAGGGGGCAGGGGAATGAACACTGAAGCTTTCTTT.

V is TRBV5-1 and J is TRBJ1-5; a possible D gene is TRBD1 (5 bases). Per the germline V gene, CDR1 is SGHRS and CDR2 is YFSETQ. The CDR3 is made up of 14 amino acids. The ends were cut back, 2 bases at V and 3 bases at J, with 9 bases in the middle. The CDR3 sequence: CASSFSGDNQPQHF. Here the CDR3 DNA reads TGCGCCAGCAGCTTTTCGGGGGACAATCAGCCCCAGCATTTT. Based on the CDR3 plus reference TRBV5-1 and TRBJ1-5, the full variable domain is KAGVTQTPRYLIKTRGQQVTLSCSPISGHRSVSWYQQTPGQGLQFLFEYFSETQRNKGNFPGRFSGRQFSNSRSEMNVSTLELGDSALYLCASSFSGDNQPQHFGDGTRLSIL.

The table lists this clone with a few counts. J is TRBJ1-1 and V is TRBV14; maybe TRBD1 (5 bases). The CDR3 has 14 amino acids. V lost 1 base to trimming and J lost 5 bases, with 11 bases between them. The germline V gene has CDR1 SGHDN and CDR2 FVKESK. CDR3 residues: CASSQVYGGTEAFF. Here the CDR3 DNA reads TGTGCCAGCAGCCAAGTTTACGGGGGTACTGAAGCTTTCTTT.

Here the CDR3 reads CASSVGAGGTNTEAFF. The CDR3 bases are TGTGCCAGCAGCGTAGGGGCAGGGGGCACGAACACTGAAGCTTTCTTT. The gene calls are TRBV9 and TRBJ1-1; 8 positions match TRBD1. The germline gives CDR1 SGDLS, CDR2 YYNGEE. The length of the CDR3 is 16 residues. V was pared by 0 bases and J by 1 base, with 5 bases of the junction left unmatched.

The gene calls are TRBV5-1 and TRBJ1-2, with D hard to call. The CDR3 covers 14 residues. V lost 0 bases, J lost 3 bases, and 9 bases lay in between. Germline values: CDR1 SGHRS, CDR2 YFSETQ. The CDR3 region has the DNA TGCGCCAGCAGCTTGGCCGGTGGGGACTATGGCTACACCTTC. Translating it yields CASSLAGGDYGYTF.

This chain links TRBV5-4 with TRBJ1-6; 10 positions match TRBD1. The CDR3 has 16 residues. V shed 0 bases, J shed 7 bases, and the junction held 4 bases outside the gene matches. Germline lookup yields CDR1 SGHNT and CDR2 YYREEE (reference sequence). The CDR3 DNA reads TGTGCCAGCAGCTTGGCCCCGGGACAGGGGAATTCACCCCTCCACTTT. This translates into CASSLAPGQGNSPLHF.

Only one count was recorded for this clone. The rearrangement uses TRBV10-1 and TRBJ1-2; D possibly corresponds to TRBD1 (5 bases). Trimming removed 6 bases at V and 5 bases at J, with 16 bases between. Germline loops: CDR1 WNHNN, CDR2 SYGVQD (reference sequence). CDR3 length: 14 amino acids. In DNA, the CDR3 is TGCGCCAGCAGCCGGGACCCGAAGGGGTATGGCTACACCTTC. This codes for CASSRDPKGYGYTF.

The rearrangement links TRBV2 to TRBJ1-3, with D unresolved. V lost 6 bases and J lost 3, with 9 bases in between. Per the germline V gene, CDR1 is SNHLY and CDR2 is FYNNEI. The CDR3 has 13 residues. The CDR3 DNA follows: TGTGCCAGCAGCTATGGCCGTGGAAACACCATATATTTT. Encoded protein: CASSYGRGNTIYF.

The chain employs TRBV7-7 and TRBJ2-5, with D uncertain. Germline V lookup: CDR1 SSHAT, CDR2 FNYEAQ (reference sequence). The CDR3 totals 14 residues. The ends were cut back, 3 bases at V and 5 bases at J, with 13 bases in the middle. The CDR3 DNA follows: TGTGCCAGCAGCTTGTCTTCTGGGTTGGAGACCCAGTACTTC. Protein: CASSLSSGLETQYF.